The 21 T cell receptor beta chains below come from one sample, sequenced in a study of regulatory T cells in long-lasting Graves disease. Time point: newly diagnosed GD, antithyroid drugs for less than 3 months. Researchers made the TCR library from RNA that was extracted from PBMCs. Arm-PCR with iRepertoire HTBI primers amplified the CDR3 regions for these TCR beta libraries. TCRdb called the multiplex PCR reads again in MiXCR, with one record for every CDR3 protein. The table records 450,000 to 600,000 distinct CDR3 sequences, 13% of them present only once. These data also formed part of another study, on T cells in Graves' hyperthyroidism and ophthalmopathy.

This specimen consisted of peripheral blood mononuclear cells (PBMCs), obtained at new diagnosis, from a patient treated with antithyroid drugs. All receptors derive from a man aged 25 to 45 with Graves disease.

The J gene is TRBJ1-4, the V gene TRBV27; D call uncertain. V shed 5 bases and J shed 10 bases, with 14 bases lying between them. Germline values: CDR1 MNHEY, CDR2 SMNVEV (reference sequence). CDR3 length equals 13 residues. The CDR3: CASSREGFGKLFF. As DNA, the CDR3 is TGTGCCAGCAGTAGGGAAGGGTTTGGAAAACTGTTTTTT. The variable domain in full, with the rest retrieved from reference TRBV27 and TRBJ1-4, is EAQVTQNPRYLITVTGKKLTVTCSQNMNHEYMSWYRQDPGLGLRQIYYSMNVEVTDKGDVPEGYKVSRKEKRNFPLILESPSPNQTSLYFCASSREGFGKLFFGSGTQLSVL.

This clonotype was counted only a few times. V is TRBV12-3 or TRBV12-4 and J is TRBJ2-3, with TRBD2 matching over 7 bases. After removal of 4 bases from V and 0 bases from J, the junction contained 4 bases not matched to a gene. There are 15 residues in the CDR3. The CDR3 DNA follows: TGTGCCAGCAGTTCCCTAGCGGTTAGCACAGATACGCAGTATTTT. It is translated as CASSSLAVSTDTQYF.

This clonotype showed up just once. The chain joins TRBV5-1 to TRBJ1-1; D is unclear. V lost 3 bases and J lost 0, with 9 bases in between. The CDR3 runs to 14 residues. Per the germline V gene, CDR1 is SGHRS and CDR2 is YFSETQ. The CDR3 DNA follows: TGCGCCAGCAGCTCAGCAAATTTGAACACTGAAGCTTTCTTT. Its protein is CASSSANLNTEAFF.

This clonotype was recorded a few times. V is TRBV6-2 or TRBV6-3 and J is TRBJ2-1; D may correspond to TRBD1 or TRBD2 (6 bases each). Trimming left V 0 bases short and J 4 bases short, with 13 bases between. Germline values: CDR1 MNHEY, CDR2 SVGEGT. The CDR3 extends over 16 amino acids. In DNA, the CDR3 is TGTGCCAGCAGTTACTCGCCGGGGGCAGGGTACAATGAGCAGTTCTTC. This translates into CASSYSPGAGYNEQFF.

In this sample, this clonotype turned up many times. V gene TRBV7-3 combines with J gene TRBJ2-7; D could derive from TRBD1 or TRBD2 (5 bases each). In germline, CDR1 is SGHTA, CDR2 FQGTGA. CDR3 length: 16 residues. The V gene lost 1 base and the J gene lost 5 bases, with 18 bases spanning the gap. The CDR3 coding sequence is TGTGCCAGCAGCTTAAGCCCCTCTAGCAGAGGGGACGAGCAGTACTTC. This codes for CASSLSPSSRGDEQYF.

The sample holds many counts of this clonotype. The rearrangement links TRBV30 to TRBJ2-7, with D unresolved. Germline-derived CDR1 and CDR2 are GTSNPN and SVGIG (reference sequence). The length of the CDR3 is 12 residues. V was trimmed by 2 bases and J by 4 bases, leaving 9 bases between them. The CDR3 is CAWSLGGYEQYF. The DNA for the CDR3 is TGTGCCTGGAGTCTTGGTGGGTACGAGCAGTACTTC.

This clonotype was picked up many times. V gene TRBV2 combines with J gene TRBJ2-1; TRBD1 agrees at 10 bases. Trimming took 10 bases from V and 15 from J; bases not matched to a gene: 9. The CDR3 has 11 residues. CDR1 is SNHLY and CDR2 is FYNNEI in the germline V gene. CDR3 in amino acids: CATQGQGFLFF. CDR3 bases: TGTGCCACCCAGGGACAGGGGTTTCTGTTCTTC.

This clonotype occurred many times. The rearrangement links TRBV5-1 to TRBJ2-2, with D unresolved. Trimming left V 7 bases short and J 4 bases short, with 11 bases between. Germline CDR1 is SGHRS and CDR2 is YFSETQ. CDR3 length equals 13 residues. The CDR3 DNA reads TGCGCCAGCGGCCCGACGAGCACCGGGGAGCTGTTTTTT. Its protein product is CASGPTSTGELFF.

This clonotype was seen many times. The chain uses TRBV20-1 and TRBJ1-5; D might be TRBD1 (5 bases). V gave up 7 bases and J gave up 4 bases, with 23 bases separating them. Germline CDR1 and CDR2: DFQATT and SNEGSKA (reference sequence). The CDR3 sequence is 16 residues long. CDR3 sequence: CSVPGRRILANQPQHF. The CDR3 DNA follows: TGCAGTGTTCCGGGACGGAGAATCCTAGCAAATCAGCCCCAGCATTTT.

This clonotype was found many times. The J gene is TRBJ2-7, the V gene TRBV18; D remains unclear. CDR3 length equals 15 residues. Trimming stripped 3 bases from V and 2 bases from J, with 14 bases between. Germline V gene sequence: CDR1 KGHSH, CDR2 LQKENI. CDR3 nucleotide sequence: TGTGCCAGCTCACCGAATCCCCAAGGGACCTACGAGCAGTACTTC. This gives the protein CASSPNPQGTYEQYF.

This clonotype has a handful of counts. This sequence joins TRBV6-2 or TRBV6-3 and TRBJ1-2; D is undetermined. The V gene's germline CDR1 is MNHEY and CDR2 SVGEGT. Between the trimmed V and J ends, which lost 0 bases and 3 bases, there was a span of 20 bases. CDR3 length equals 18 residues. This CDR3 is CASSYSARTASGYYGYTF. The CDR3 coding sequence is TGTGCCAGCAGTTACTCAGCCCGGACGGCCTCCGGTTACTATGGCTACACCTTC.

This clonotype was observed at least ten times. V usage is TRBV12-3 or TRBV12-4 and J usage is TRBJ1-1, with D possibly matching TRBD1 (6 bases). This CDR3 contains 15 residues. The ends were cut back, 6 bases at V and 4 bases at J, with 18 bases in the middle. In DNA, the CDR3 is TGTGCCAGCAGACTAATGCTGCAGGGGAGCACTGAAGCTTTCTTT. The encoded protein is CASRLMLQGSTEAFF.

This clonotype has ten or more counts. The chain employs TRBV20-1 and TRBJ2-7; TRBD2 is a possible D gene (5 bases). The CDR3 covers 12 residues. Trimming removed 6 bases from V and 4 bases from J, with 13 bases in between. Germline CDR1 DFQATT, CDR2 SNEGSKA (reference sequence). CDR3 protein: CSAKSTSYEQYF. CDR3 DNA sequence: TGCAGTGCCAAAAGTACTAGTTACGAGCAGTACTTC.

This clonotype showed up just a few times. V and J are TRBV18 and TRBJ1-2; TRBD1 matches 7 bases. Losses at the gene ends were 5 bases for V and 10 bases for J; bases not matched to a gene: 4. Per the germline V gene, CDR1 is KGHSH and CDR2 is LQKENI. The CDR3 covers 11 residues. This CDR3 is CASSETGPYTF. CDR3 coding DNA: TGTGCCAGCTCAGAGACAGGGCCCTACACCTTC.

The CDR3 DNA reads as TGTGCCAGCTCGGAGGGGCGGACCCGGGGCTACACCTTC. Translated: CASSEGRTRGYTF. The chain joins TRBV18 to TRBJ1-2, with D maybe TRBD1 (5 bases). The CDR3 totals 13 residues. Germline V CDR1 and CDR2: KGHSH, LQKENI. Trimming removed 6 bases at V and 8 bases at J, with 16 bases between.

Ten or more counts support this clonotype. The chain links TRBV20-1 to TRBJ1-1; 7 bases are a match to TRBD1. Germline CDR1 is DFQATT and CDR2 is SNEGSKA (reference sequence). The CDR3 is 15 amino acids. After removal of 2 bases from V and 1 base from J, the junction contained 7 bases not matched to a gene. The CDR3 is CSARNNRGANTEAFF. Written as DNA, the CDR3 is TGCAGTGCTAGAAATAACAGGGGCGCGAACACTGAAGCTTTCTTT.

This clonotype was seen just once. This chain uses TRBV5-1 with TRBJ2-5; D possibly corresponds to TRBD2 (6 bases). The CDR3 covers 13 residues. Trimming shortened V by 4 bases and J by 0 bases, and 7 bases separated the two germline ends. The V gene's germline CDR1 is SGHRS and CDR2 YFSETQ. CDR3 coding DNA: TGCGCCAGCAGCGGGGGGAACCAAGAGACCCAGTACTTC. The encoded protein is CASSGGNQETQYF.

This clonotype has a handful of counts. The CDR3 DNA sequence: TGTGCCTGGAGTATAAATCGGTTGACTGAAGCTTTCTTT. Its protein is CAWSINRLTEAFF. The chain combines TRBV30 with TRBJ1-1; D unclear. This CDR3 is 13 amino acids long. Germline CDR1 reads GTSNPN; CDR2 reads SVGIG (reference sequence). The V and J ends lost 2 bases and 5 bases respectively, with 12 bases between them.

This chain uses TRBV20-1 with TRBJ2-3, with 10 bases identical to TRBD2. The J call may be in error: the DNA end matches TRBJ2-1 better. Germline V CDR1 and CDR2: DFQATT, SNEGSKA (reference sequence). CDR3 length: 15 residues. The CDR3 DNA reads as TGCAGTGCTAGACCTAGCGGGGGTCCCTACAATGAGCAGTTCTTC. It yields the protein CSARPSGGPYNEQFF.

V gene TRBV27 combines with J gene TRBJ2-7; D is unresolved. Looked up from germline, CDR1 is MNHEY and CDR2 is SMNVEV (reference sequence). Between the trimmed V and J ends, which lost 3 bases and 4 bases, there was a span of 13 bases. This CDR3 contains 14 residues. CDR3 region: CASSFGRIQYEQYF. The CDR3 coding sequence is TGTGCCAGCAGTTTCGGCAGGATACAATACGAGCAGTACTTC.

There are a few counts of this clonotype. This chain connects TRBV5-1 to TRBJ2-2, with D possibly matching TRBD2 (5 bases). The CDR3 extends over 14 amino acids. Germline-derived CDR1 and CDR2 are SGHRS and YFSETQ. V was pared by 2 bases and J by 9 bases, with 14 bases between. For the CDR3, the DNA is TGCGCCAGCAGCTTTCGGCCGACGGGGAGGGAGCTGTTTTTT. This codes for CASSFRPTGRELFF.